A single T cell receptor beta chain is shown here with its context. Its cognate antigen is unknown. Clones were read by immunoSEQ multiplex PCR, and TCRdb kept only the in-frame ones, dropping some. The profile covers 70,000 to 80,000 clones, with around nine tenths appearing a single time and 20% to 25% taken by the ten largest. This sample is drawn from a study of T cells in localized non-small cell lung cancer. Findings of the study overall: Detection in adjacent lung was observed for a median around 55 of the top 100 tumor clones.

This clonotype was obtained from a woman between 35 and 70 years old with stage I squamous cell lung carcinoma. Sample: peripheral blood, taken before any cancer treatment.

The DNA for the CDR3 is TGTGCCAGCAGCAAAGGGGGGTTTGCTGGAAACACCATATATTTT. Its protein is CASSKGGFAGNTIYF. This sequence joins TRBV6-1 and TRBJ1-3; possibly TRBD1 for D (6 bases). The V gene lost 6 bases and the J gene lost 2 bases, with 14 bases spanning the gap. The germline V gene encodes CDR1 MNHNS and CDR2 SASEGT. The length of the CDR3 is 15 residues.